The source of this TCR beta chain is a study of T cells in Graves' hyperthyroidism and ophthalmopathy. RNA transcripts provided the source from which TCR beta CDR3 regions were amplified. The HTBI set primed first-round TCR CDR3 RT-PCR. TCRdb reanalysed the multiplex PCR reads using MiXCR and keeps one entry per CDR3 protein. The sample contains roughly 840,000 distinct CDR3 sequences, about two fifths of which appear only once. This clonotype originated in a man in his late teens or twenties with Graves' hyperthyroidism. The sequencing input was blood.

In nucleotides, the CDR3 is TGTGCCAGCAGCGTAGACGGGGACAGGATTTACGAGCAGTACTTC. This codes for CASSVDGDRIYEQYF. The V call is TRBV9, the J call TRBJ2-7; the match to TRBD1 covers 8 bases. Germline values: CDR1 SGDLS, CDR2 YYNGEE. This CDR3 is 15 amino acids long. J lost 4 bases, V lost 0 bases, and 6 bases had no gene match.